The source of this T cell receptor (beta chain) is a study of T cell responses to AZD1222 COVID-19 vaccine. Findings and limits, study-wide: Seropositive status at baseline applied to only five to seven AZD1222 recipients. Nearly half of spike-specific TCRs reportedly target variant regions that are unmutated in the B.1.351 and B.1.1.7 variants.

In the case of this clone: Its antigen remains unknown. The junction shows a germline mismatch at one end, possibly a read error.

This CDR3 has 15 amino acids. CDR1 and CDR2 from the germline V gene are SSHAT and FNYEAQ (reference sequence). Clones were sequenced by immunoSEQ multiplex PCR, and TCRdb holds only the in-frame ones, with some missing. The sample carries about 130,000 clones, around 87% recorded once. The source is an adult in good health. The material was peripheral blood, obtained on day 0 of AZD1222 vaccination. The J gene is TRBJ2-1, the V gene TRBV7-7; 8 bases are shared with TRBD2. The CDR3 DNA follows: TGTGCTAGCAGCTTAGGTCCTAGCGGGTTCTATGAGCAGTTCTTC. Translating it yields CASSLGPSGFYEQFF.